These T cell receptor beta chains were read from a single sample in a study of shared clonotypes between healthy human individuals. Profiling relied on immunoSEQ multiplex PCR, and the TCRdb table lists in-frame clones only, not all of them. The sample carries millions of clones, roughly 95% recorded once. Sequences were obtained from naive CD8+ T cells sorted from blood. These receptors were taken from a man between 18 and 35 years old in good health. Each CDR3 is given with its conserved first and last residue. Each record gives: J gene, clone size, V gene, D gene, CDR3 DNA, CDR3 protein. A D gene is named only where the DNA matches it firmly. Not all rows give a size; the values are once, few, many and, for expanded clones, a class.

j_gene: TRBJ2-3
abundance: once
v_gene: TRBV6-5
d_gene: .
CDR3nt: TGTGCCAGCAACCCCACACCCGGGGTAGCAGATACGCAGTATTTT
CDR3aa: CASNPTPGVADTQYF

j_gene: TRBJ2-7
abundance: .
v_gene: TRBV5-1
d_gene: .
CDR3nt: TGCGCCAGCAGCCCGGACACAGGAGGGCCCCACGAGCAGTACTTC
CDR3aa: CASSPDTGGPHEQYF

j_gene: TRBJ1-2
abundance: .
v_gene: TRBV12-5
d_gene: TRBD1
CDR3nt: TGTGCTAGTGGCTCTGGACAGGCCTCTTTTATCTATGGCTACACCTTC
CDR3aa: CASGSGQASFIYGYTF

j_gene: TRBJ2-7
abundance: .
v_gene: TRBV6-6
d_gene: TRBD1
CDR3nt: TGTGCCAGCAGCCCCCTGGGGACAGGGGGCTACGAGCAGTACTTC
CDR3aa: CASSPLGTGGYEQYF

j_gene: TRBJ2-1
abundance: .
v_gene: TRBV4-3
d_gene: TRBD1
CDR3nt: TGCGCCAGCAGCCACCCCTCGGGGCAGGGGGCTGATGAGCAGTTCTTC
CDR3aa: CASSHPSGQGADEQFF

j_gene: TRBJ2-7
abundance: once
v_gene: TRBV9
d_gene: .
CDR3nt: TGTGCCAGCAGCGTTGGGGAGGAGCAGTACTTC
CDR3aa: CASSVGEEQYF

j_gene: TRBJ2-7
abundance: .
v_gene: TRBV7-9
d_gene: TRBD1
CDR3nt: TGTGCCAGCATGGGGACAGGGAGGGAGGACTACGAGCAGTACTTC
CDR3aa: CASMGTGREDYEQYF

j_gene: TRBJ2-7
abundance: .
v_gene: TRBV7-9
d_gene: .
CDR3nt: TGTGCCAGCAGCCCCCGGCCCAGCACCTACGAGCAGTACTTC
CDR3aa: CASSPRPSTYEQYF

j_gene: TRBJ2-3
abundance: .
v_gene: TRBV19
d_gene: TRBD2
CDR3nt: TGTGCCACTCCACCCCGGGACTATAGCACAGATACGCAGTATTTT
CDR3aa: CATPPRDYSTDTQYF

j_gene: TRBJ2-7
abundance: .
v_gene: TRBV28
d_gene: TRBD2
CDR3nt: TGTGCCAGCAGTTCCCCAGCGGGGCTCGAGCAGTACTTC
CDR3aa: CASSSPAGLEQYF

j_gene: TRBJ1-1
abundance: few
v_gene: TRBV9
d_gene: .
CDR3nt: TGTGCCAGCAGCGTAGCTGACACTGAAGCTTTCTTT
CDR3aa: CASSVADTEAFF

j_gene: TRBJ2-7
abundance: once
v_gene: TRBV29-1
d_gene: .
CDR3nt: TGCAGCGTTGGGAACGGGAACTACGAGCAGTACTTC
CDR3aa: CSVGNGNYEQYF

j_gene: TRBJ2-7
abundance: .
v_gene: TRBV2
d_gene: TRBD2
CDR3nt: TGTGCCAGCAGGGGAACTAGCGGGGTCTCCTACGAGCAGTACTTC
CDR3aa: CASRGTSGVSYEQYF

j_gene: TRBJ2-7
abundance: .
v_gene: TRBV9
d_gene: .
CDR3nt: TGTGCCAGCAGCGTAGAACAGACCTTCTCCTACGAGCAGTACTTC
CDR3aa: CASSVEQTFSYEQYF

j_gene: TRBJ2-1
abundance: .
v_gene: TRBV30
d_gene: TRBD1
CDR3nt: TGTGCCTGGACGGGGCTTGGCAGAACCGGGACAGGGGTTGGGGGTGAGCAGTTCTTC
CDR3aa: CAWTGLGRTGTGVGGEQFF

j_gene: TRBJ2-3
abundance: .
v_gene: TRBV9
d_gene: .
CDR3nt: TGTGCCAGCAGCGTACTGGGGGCCGTGACAGATACGCAGTATTTT
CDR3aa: CASSVLGAVTDTQYF